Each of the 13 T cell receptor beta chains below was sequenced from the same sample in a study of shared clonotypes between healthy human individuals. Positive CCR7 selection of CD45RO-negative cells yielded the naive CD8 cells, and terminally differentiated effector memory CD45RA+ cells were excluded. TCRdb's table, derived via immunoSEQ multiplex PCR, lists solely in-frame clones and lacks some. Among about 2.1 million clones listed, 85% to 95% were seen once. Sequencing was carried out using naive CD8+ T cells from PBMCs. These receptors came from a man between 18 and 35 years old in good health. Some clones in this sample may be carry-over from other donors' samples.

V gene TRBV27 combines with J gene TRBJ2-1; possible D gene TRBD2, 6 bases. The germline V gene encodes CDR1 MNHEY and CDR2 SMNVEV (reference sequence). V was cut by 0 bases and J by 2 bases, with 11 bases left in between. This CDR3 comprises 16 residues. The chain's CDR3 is CASSLSSGVAYNEQFF. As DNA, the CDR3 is TGTGCCAGCAGTTTATCCTCGGGAGTGGCCTACAATGAGCAGTTCTTC.

The CDR3 coding sequence is TGTGCCAGCAGTTACAGGGCGACAGGCAACTATGGCTACACCTTC. Translation: CASSYRATGNYGYTF. The V and J genes are TRBV6-5 and TRBJ1-2; tentative D call: TRBD1 (6 bases). V lost 2 bases to trimming and J lost 2 bases, with 12 bases between them. CDR1 and CDR2 (germline): MNHEY, SVGAGI. CDR3 length: 15 amino acids.

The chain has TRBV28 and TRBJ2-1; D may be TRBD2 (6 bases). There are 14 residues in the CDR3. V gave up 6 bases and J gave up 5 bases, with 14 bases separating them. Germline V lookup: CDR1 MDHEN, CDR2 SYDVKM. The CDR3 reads CASRIPAGNNEQFF. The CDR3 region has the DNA TGTGCCAGCAGGATACCTGCGGGGAACAATGAGCAGTTCTTC.

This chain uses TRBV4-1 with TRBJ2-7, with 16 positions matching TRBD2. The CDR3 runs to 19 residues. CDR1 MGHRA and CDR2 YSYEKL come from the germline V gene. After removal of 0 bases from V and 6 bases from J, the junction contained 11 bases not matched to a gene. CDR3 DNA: TGCGCCAGCAGCCAAGAACTTCCGGGACTAGCGGGAGGGCCAATCGAGCAGTACTTC. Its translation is CASSQELPGLAGGPIEQYF.

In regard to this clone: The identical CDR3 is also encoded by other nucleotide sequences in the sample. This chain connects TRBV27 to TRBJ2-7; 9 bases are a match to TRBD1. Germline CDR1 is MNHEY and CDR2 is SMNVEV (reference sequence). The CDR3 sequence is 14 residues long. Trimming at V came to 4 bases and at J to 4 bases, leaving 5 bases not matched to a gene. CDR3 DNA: TGTGCCAGCAGTTCAGGGACAGGGCTTTACGAGCAGTACTTC. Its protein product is CASSSGTGLYEQYF.

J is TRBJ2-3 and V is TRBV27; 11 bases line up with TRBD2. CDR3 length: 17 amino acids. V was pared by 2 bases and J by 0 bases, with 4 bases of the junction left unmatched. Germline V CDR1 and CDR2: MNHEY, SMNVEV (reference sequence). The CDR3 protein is CASSLRASGRSTDTQYF. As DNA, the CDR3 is TGTGCCAGCAGTTTAAGGGCTAGCGGGAGGAGCACAGATACGCAGTATTTT.

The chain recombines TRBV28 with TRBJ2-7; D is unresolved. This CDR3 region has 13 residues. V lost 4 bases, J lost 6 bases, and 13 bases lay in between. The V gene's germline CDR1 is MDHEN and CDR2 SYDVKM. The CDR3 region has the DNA TGTGCCAGCAGTTACTCCCCTAGTGTCGAGCAGTACTTC. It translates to CASSYSPSVEQYF.

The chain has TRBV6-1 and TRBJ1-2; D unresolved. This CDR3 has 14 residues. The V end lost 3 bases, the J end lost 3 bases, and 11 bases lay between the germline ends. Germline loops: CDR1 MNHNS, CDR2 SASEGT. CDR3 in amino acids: CASSDFGSDYGYTF. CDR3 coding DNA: TGTGCCAGCAGTGATTTTGGCAGCGACTATGGCTACACCTTC.

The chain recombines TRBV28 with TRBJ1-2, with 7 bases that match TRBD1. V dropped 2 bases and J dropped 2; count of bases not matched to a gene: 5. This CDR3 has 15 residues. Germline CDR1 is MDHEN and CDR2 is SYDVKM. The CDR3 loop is CASSLDRDSNYGYTF. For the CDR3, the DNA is TGTGCCAGCAGTTTAGACCGGGACAGCAACTATGGCTACACCTTC.

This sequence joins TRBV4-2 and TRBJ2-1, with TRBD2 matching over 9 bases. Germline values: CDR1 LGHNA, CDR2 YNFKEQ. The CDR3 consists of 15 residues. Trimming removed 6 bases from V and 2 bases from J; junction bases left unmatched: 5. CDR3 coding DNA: TGTGCCAGCAGGGGGGGACTAGCCACCTACAATGAGCAGTTCTTC. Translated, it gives CASRGGLATYNEQFF.

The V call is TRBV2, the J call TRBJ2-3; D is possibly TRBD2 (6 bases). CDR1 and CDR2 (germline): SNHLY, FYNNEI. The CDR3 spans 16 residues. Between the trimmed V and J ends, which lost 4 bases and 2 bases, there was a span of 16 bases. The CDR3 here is CASSGGRGINTDTQYF. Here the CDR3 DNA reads TGTGCCAGCAGTGGGGGTCGGGGGATCAACACAGATACGCAGTATTTT.

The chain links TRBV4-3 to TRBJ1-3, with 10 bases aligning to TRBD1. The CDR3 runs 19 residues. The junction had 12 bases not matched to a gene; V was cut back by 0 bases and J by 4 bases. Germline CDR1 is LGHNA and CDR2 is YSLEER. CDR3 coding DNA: TGCGCCAGCAGCCAAGATTGGGACAGGGGAGAAGGCTTAGGAAACACCATATATTTT. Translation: CASSQDWDRGEGLGNTIYF.

The CDR3 DNA sequence: TGTGCCAGCAGCTTATTGGCAAGGGGGCATGGCTACACCTTC. Protein: CASSLLARGHGYTF. The chain combines TRBV7-9 with TRBJ1-2; 7 bases agree with TRBD1. V lost 2 bases to trimming and J lost 6 bases; unmatched junction nucleotides: 6. This CDR3 spans 14 amino acids. The germline CDR1 and CDR2 sequences are SEHNR and FQNEAQ (reference sequence). The variable domain in full, with the rest retrieved from reference TRBV7-9 and TRBJ1-2, is DTGVSQNPRHKITKRGQNVTFRCDPISEHNRLYWYRQTLGQGPEFLTYFQNEAQLEKSRLLSDRFSAERPKGSFSTLEIQRTEQGDSAMYLCASSLLARGHGYTFGSGTRLTVV.